This entry describes one TCR beta chain. This sample is drawn from a study of blood T cell repertoires in COVID-19. Whole-study context: In each case, the material was cDNA or gDNA derived from T cells, B-cell-depleted T cells, or PBMCs.

The CDR3 consists of 16 residues. From germline, CDR1 is SGHRS and CDR2 YFSETQ. Losses at the gene ends were 0 bases for V and 0 bases for J; bases not matched to a gene: 2. How the authors handled the data: Quantification of nucleated cells was approximated via reference gene primer amplification. Sequencing was performed with immunoSEQ multiplex PCR; in TCRdb, only in-frame clones are kept and a portion is missing. That table furnishes V, J and clone size, whereas the DNA furnished D and trimming. The data show approximately 52,000 clones, with around 93% seen just once and 3% to 3.5% held by the top ten.

This TCR was sampled from a man aged 50 or older with acute or convalescent COVID-19. Material: peripheral blood. The rearrangement uses TRBV5-1 and TRBJ2-2, with TRBD2 identical over 7 bases. The CDR3 is CASSLVAGANTGELFF. The CDR3, as DNA: TGCGCCAGCAGCTTGGTTGCGGGGGCGAACACCGGGGAGCTGTTTTTT.